The 25 T cell receptor beta chains below come from one sample, sequenced in a study of blood T cells in healthy people across ages. PCR was performed a second time for 7 to 11 cycles using a sample-barcoded 5' primer and a J-beta primer mix. MiXCR, applied by TCRdb to the 5' RACE reads, yields one record per CDR3 protein. The table includes about 1.5 million distinct CDR3 sequences, less than 45% detected once. The sequenced sample consisted of blood. All receptors come from a woman in her late teens or twenties in good health.

The chain employs TRBV11-2 and TRBJ1-5, with TRBD1 as a possible D gene (6 bases). The CDR3 extends over 18 amino acids. Per germline, CDR1 SGHAT and CDR2 FQNNGV. The V and J ends lost 5 bases and 0 bases respectively, with 20 bases between them. The CDR3 DNA reads TGTGCCAGCAGCAAGATCCCAGGGGTCCCCTATAGCAATCAGCCCCAGCATTTT. As protein: CASSKIPGVPYSNQPQHF. The full variable domain, its missing parts supplied by reference TRBV11-2 and TRBJ1-5, is EAGVAQSPRYKIIEKRQSVAFWCNPISGHATLYWYQQILGQGPKLLIQFQNNGVVDDSQLPKDRFSAERLKGVDSTLKIQPAKLEDSAVYLCASSKIPGVPYSNQPQHFGDGTRLSIL.

This clonotype has just a few counts. The J gene is TRBJ1-2, the V gene TRBV5-1; D not certain. The CDR3 loop spans 17 amino acids. Germline CDR1 reads SGHRS; CDR2 reads YFSETQ. Between the trimmed V and J ends, which lost 0 bases and 6 bases, there was a span of 21 bases. The CDR3 loop is CASSLALLGKRYDGYTF. The CDR3 nucleotides read TGCGCCAGCAGCTTGGCCCTACTTGGAAAACGATATGATGGCTACACCTTC.

The chain uses TRBV19 and TRBJ2-1, with 16 nucleotides matching TRBD2. The CDR3 runs to 15 residues. CDR1 and CDR2 from the germline V gene are LNHDA and SQIVND (reference sequence). With 5 bases clipped from V and 9 bases from J, the junction kept 4 bases outside the gene matches. The CDR3 DNA sequence: TGTGCCAGTAGTGCGGGACTAGCGGGAGGGGGTGAGCAGTTCTTC. As protein: CASSAGLAGGGEQFF.

This chain joins TRBV4-1 and TRBJ1-5; D may be TRBD1 (6 bases). V was cut by 4 bases and J by 2 bases, with 15 bases left in between. Germline CDR1 reads MGHRA; CDR2 reads YSYEKL. The CDR3 runs to 16 residues. The CDR3 DNA follows: TGCGCCAGCAGCCCCACACAGGGTTTTGGCAATCAGCCCCAGCATTTT. Residues: CASSPTQGFGNQPQHF.

This rearrangement joins TRBV28 to TRBJ2-5; no clear D gene. V lost 1 base, J lost 5 bases, and 14 bases lay in between. Germline lookup yields CDR1 MDHEN and CDR2 SYDVKM. CDR3 length: 15 amino acids. The CDR3: CASSLLGSGQETQYF. The CDR3 DNA follows: TGTGCCAGCAGTTTATTGGGGTCCGGGCAGGAGACCCAGTACTTC.

V is TRBV12-3 or TRBV12-4 and J is TRBJ1-2, with no clear D. The CDR3 covers 17 residues. Trimming removed 6 bases at V and 4 bases at J, with 24 bases between. The CDR3 region has the DNA TGTGCCAGCAGCACCCTAGAGAGGACCTCACGAGGCTATGGCTACACCTTC. It codes for CASSTLERTSRGYGYTF.

The rearrangement links TRBV6-5 to TRBJ1-5; D call uncertain. With 5 bases removed from V and 1 base from J, the gap between germline ends came to 9 bases. Germline CDR1 MNHEY, CDR2 SVGAGI. The CDR3 has 14 residues. The CDR3 nucleotides read TGTGCCAGCAGTAGGCTTCGGAGCAATCAGCCCCAGCATTTT. Its translation: CASSRLRSNQPQHF.

The count of this clonotype is one. The J gene is TRBJ1-2, the V gene TRBV29-1, with D perhaps matching TRBD1 (5 bases). The CDR3 contains 14 residues. Germline-derived CDR1 and CDR2 are SQVTM and ANQGSEA. Deletions cut 2 bases from V and 6 bases from J, with 16 bases between. This CDR3 is CSVELGTGRDGYTF. Here the CDR3 DNA reads TGCAGCGTTGAACTAGGGACCGGGCGGGATGGCTACACCTTC.

This clonotype was picked up many times. This sequence joins TRBV7-9 and TRBJ2-1; no clear D gene. V was shortened by 2 bases and J by 0 bases, with 8 bases between the two germline ends. The germline CDR1 and CDR2 sequences are SEHNR and FQNEAQ (reference sequence). The CDR3 has 15 residues. CDR3 nucleotide sequence: TGTGCCAGCAGCTTACGGGTTGGCTCCTACAATGAGCAGTTCTTC. It is translated as CASSLRVGSYNEQFF.

The chain combines TRBV5-1 with TRBJ1-1, with TRBD1 as a possible D gene (5 bases). V lost 5 bases to trimming and J lost 0 bases, with 14 bases between them. The CDR3 loop spans 15 amino acids. The V gene's germline CDR1 is SGHRS and CDR2 YFSETQ. The CDR3 region has the DNA TGCGCCAGCAGTACTCAGGGAGGCCTGAACACTGAAGCTTTCTTT. Translation: CASSTQGGLNTEAFF.

The chain combines TRBV14 with TRBJ2-7, with D possibly TRBD2 on 5 matching bases. The V end was cut by 4 bases, the J end by 0 bases, with 13 bases between. The CDR3 length is 15 residues. Germline loops: CDR1 SGHDN, CDR2 FVKESK. This CDR3 reads CASSLPGSFSYEQYF. The CDR3 coding sequence is TGTGCCAGCAGCCTACCGGGAAGCTTCTCCTACGAGCAGTACTTC.

The sample holds a few counts of this clonotype. The rearrangement uses TRBV6-1 and TRBJ2-5; D is tentatively TRBD1 or TRBD2 (5 bases each). Judging by the DNA end, TRBJ2-7 fits better; the J call may be wrong. From germline, CDR1 is MNHNS and CDR2 SASEGT. The CDR3 totals 13 residues. The CDR3 protein is CASSEQGANEQYF. CDR3 coding DNA: TGTGCCAGCAGTGAGCAGGGAGCGAACGAGCAGTACTTC.

This clonotype has a handful of counts. The gene calls are TRBV6-5 and TRBJ2-7, with 7 nucleotides matching TRBD1. The germline gives CDR1 MNHEY, CDR2 SVGAGI. V shed 5 bases and J 5 bases; nucleotides not matched to a gene: 0. The length of the CDR3 is 11 residues. The CDR3 nucleotides read TGTGCCAGCAGTACAGGGGACGAGCAGTACTTC. Translation: CASSTGDEQYF.

The chain carries TRBV5-1 and TRBJ2-2; possibly TRBD1 for D (6 bases). V lost 5 bases and J 1 base, leaving 15 bases between the germline ends. The CDR3 totals 16 residues. CDR1 and CDR2 from the germline V gene are SGHRS and YFSETQ. The chain's CDR3 is CASRSPATGNTGELFF. CDR3 nucleotide sequence: TGCGCCAGCAGGAGCCCCGCGACAGGGAACACCGGGGAGCTGTTTTTT.

The chain uses TRBV29-1 and TRBJ1-5; D is uncertain. This CDR3 is built from 13 residues. CDR1 and CDR2 (germline): SQVTM, ANQGSEA. Trimming pared 3 bases from V and 0 bases from J, leaving 6 bases between. CDR3 loop: CSVEETSNQPQHF. For the CDR3, the DNA is TGCAGCGTTGAGGAGACTAGCAATCAGCCCCAGCATTTT.

The V call is TRBV6-2 or TRBV6-3, the J call TRBJ2-5; 7 bases map to TRBD2. V gave up 6 bases and J gave up 5 bases; unmatched junction bases: 9. CDR3 length equals 14 residues. Germline values: CDR1 MNHEY, CDR2 SVGEGT. The CDR3 sequence is CASRDPGLSETQYF. CDR3 DNA sequence: TGTGCCAGCAGAGATCCGGGACTAAGCGAGACCCAGTACTTC.

The V gene is TRBV27, the J gene TRBJ1-6; no firm D call. The V gene lost 3 bases and the J gene lost 6 bases, with 15 bases spanning the gap. The CDR3 runs 16 residues. CDR1 and CDR2 from the germline V gene are MNHEY and SMNVEV (reference sequence). The CDR3 coding sequence is TGTGCCAGCAGTTTCCCAGCCACAGTGGGTAATTCACCCCTCCACTTT. This translates into CASSFPATVGNSPLHF.

Concerning this clonotype: A much more abundant neighbour one base away suggests this may be a read error. The chain carries TRBV2 and TRBJ1-2; TRBD1 is a possible D gene (5 bases). The V end was cut by 7 bases, the J end by 4 bases, with 10 bases between. CDR1 is SNHLY, CDR2 FYNNEI, per germline. There are 12 residues in the CDR3. The CDR3 nucleotides read TGTGCCAGCACCAGGGACGGCTATGGCTACACCTTC. It codes for CASTRDGYGYTF. Full variable domain (outside the CDR3, taken from reference TRBV2 and TRBJ1-2): EPEVTQTPSHQVTQMGQEVILRCVPISNHLYFYWYRQILGQKVEFLVSFYNNEISEKSEIFDDQFSVERPDGSNFTLKIRSTKLEDSAMYFCASTRDGYGYTFGSGTRLTVV.

This clonotype was found many times. Its ends do not fully match the called genes, so a read error is possible. This chain joins TRBV4-2 and TRBJ2-3, with D uncertain. From germline, CDR1 is LGHNA and CDR2 YNFKEQ. The CDR3 is 16 amino acids. The CDR3 spells CASSQASAASTDTQYF. The CDR3 region has the DNA TGCGCCAGCAGCCAAGCATCGGCGGCTAGCACAGATACGCAGTATTTT.

This chain links TRBV20-1 with TRBJ2-7, with TRBD2 identical over 11 bases. Germline trimming cut 3 bases from V and 9 bases from J; bases unmatched to any gene: 13. The CDR3 extends over 15 amino acids. Germline CDR1 DFQATT, CDR2 SNEGSKA (reference sequence). The CDR3, as DNA: TGCAGTGCTAGCCGCAATAGCGGGAGGGCCTCCGGGCAGTACTTC. It specifies CSASRNSGRASGQYF.

The chain carries TRBV7-2 and TRBJ1-5; possible D gene TRBD1, 5 bases. Germline-derived CDR1 and CDR2 are SGHTA and FQGNSA. The CDR3 length is 15 residues. Trimming shortened V by 4 bases and J by 1 base, and 11 bases separated the two germline ends. The chain's CDR3 is CASSSEGLSNQPQHF. The CDR3 nucleotides are TGTGCCAGCAGCTCGGAGGGGCTAAGCAATCAGCCCCAGCATTTT.

This clonotype has a handful of counts. The chain carries TRBV6-5 and TRBJ1-1; possible D gene TRBD1, 6 bases. This CDR3 contains 16 residues. Trimming stripped 7 bases from V and 6 bases from J, with 24 bases between. Germline V gene sequence: CDR1 MNHEY, CDR2 SVGAGI. The CDR3 here is CASIPPGQKRVAEAFF. The CDR3 coding sequence is TGTGCCAGCATCCCTCCGGGACAAAAAAGGGTCGCTGAAGCTTTCTTT.

This clonotype came up a few times. The gene calls are TRBV10-3 and TRBJ2-6; possible D gene TRBD2, 5 bases. CDR1 and CDR2 (germline): ENHRY, SYGVKD. This CDR3 contains 18 residues. The ends were cut back, 1 base at V and 0 bases at J, with 13 bases in the middle. The CDR3 bases are TGTGCCATCAGTGAGTTAGATCGGGATCCCTCTGGGGCCAACGTCCTGACTTTC. Its protein is CAISELDRDPSGANVLTF.

This chain connects TRBV20-1 to TRBJ2-1, with TRBD2 matching over 11 bases. The CDR3 runs 14 residues. Germline V gene sequence: CDR1 DFQATT, CDR2 SNEGSKA (reference sequence). V trimming: 3 bases; J trimming: 5 bases; junction bases outside the gene matches: 3. The CDR3 DNA sequence: TGCAGTGCTAGTCTAGCGGGGGGTAACAATGAGCAGTTCTTC. It translates to CSASLAGGNNEQFF.

This clonotype has only a few counts. The chain links TRBV6-2 or TRBV6-3 to TRBJ1-2, with 9 bases lining up with TRBD1. After removal of 7 bases from V and 2 bases from J, the junction contained 8 bases not matched to a gene. The CDR3 is 15 amino acids. CDR1 and CDR2 from the germline V gene are MNHEY and SVGEGT. CDR3 sequence: CASTPDRGGNYGYTF. The CDR3 coding sequence is TGTGCCAGCACCCCGGACAGGGGAGGAAACTATGGCTACACCTTC.